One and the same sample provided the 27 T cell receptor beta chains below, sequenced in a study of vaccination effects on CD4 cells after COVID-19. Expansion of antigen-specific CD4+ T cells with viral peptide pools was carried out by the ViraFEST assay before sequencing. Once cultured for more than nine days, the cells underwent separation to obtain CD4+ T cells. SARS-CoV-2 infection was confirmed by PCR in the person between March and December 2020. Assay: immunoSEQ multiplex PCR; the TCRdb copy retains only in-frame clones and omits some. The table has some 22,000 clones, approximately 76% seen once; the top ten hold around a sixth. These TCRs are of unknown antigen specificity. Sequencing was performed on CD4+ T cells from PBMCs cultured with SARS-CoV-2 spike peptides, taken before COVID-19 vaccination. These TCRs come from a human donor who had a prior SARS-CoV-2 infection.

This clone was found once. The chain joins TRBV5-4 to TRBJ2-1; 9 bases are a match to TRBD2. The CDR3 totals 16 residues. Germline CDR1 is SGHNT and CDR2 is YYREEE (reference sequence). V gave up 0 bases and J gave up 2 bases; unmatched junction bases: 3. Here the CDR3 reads CASSLGGGGAYNEQFF. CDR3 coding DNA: TGTGCCAGCAGCTTGGGCGGCGGGGGGGCCTACAATGAGCAGTTCTTC.

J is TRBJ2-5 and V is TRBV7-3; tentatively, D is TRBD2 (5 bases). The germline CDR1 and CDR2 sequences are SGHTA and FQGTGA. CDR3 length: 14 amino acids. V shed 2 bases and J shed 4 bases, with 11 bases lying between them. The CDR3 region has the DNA TGTGCCAGCAGCTTAGGGCCAAGCGGAGAGACCCAGTACTTC. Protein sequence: CASSLGPSGETQYF.

CDR3 nucleotides: TGCGCCAGCAGCTTTCTAGTTCCGGGGGCCGTAAGCGAGCAGTACTTC. Protein sequence: CASSFLVPGAVSEQYF. The V gene is TRBV5-1, the J gene TRBJ2-7; either TRBD1 or TRBD2 may fit D (6 bases each). With 2 bases removed from V and 6 bases from J, the gap between germline ends came to 21 bases. The V gene's germline CDR1 is SGHRS and CDR2 YFSETQ. This CDR3 has 16 residues.

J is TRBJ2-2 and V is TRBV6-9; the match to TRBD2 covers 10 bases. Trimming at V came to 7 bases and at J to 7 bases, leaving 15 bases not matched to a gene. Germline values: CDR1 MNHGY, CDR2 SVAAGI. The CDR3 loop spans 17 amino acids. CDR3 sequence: CASTRSGRPNGVGELFF. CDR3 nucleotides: TGTGCCAGCACCCGTAGCGGGAGGCCCAACGGGGTCGGGGAGCTGTTTTTT.

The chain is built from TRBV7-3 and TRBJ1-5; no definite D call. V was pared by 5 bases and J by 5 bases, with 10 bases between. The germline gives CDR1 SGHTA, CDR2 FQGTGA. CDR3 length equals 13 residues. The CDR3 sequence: CASSPSSHQPQHF. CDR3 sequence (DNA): TGTGCCAGCAGCCCTTCATCACATCAGCCCCAGCATTTT. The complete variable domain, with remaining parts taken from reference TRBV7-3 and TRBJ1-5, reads GAGVSQTPSNKVTEKGKYVELRCDPISGHTALYWYRQSLGQGPEFLIYFQGTGAADDSGLPNDRFFAVRPEGSVSTLKIQRTERGDSAVYLCASSPSSHQPQHFGDGTRLSIL.

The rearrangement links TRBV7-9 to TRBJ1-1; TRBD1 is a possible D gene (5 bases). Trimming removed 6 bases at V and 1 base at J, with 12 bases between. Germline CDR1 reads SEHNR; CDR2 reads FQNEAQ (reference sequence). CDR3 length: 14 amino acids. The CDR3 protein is CASRAGQANTEAFF. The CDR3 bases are TGTGCCAGCAGAGCAGGACAAGCGAACACTGAAGCTTTCTTT.

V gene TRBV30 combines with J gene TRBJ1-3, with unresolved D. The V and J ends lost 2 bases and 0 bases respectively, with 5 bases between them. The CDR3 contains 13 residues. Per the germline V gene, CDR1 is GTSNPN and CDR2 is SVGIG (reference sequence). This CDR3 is CAWSSYSGNTIYF. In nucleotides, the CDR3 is TGTGCCTGGAGTTCTTACTCTGGAAACACCATATATTTT.

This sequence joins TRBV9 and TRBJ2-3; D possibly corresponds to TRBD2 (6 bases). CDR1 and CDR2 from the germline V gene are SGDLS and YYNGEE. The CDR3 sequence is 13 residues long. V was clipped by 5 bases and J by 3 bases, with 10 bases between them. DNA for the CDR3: TGTGCCAGCAGTCCTAGCGAGACAGATACGCAGTATTTT. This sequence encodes CASSPSETDTQYF.

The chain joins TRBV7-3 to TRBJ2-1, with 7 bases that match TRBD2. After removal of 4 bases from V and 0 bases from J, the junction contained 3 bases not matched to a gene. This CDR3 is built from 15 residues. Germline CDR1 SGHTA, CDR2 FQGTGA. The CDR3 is CASSSGGSSYNEQFF. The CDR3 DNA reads TGTGCCAGCAGCTCGGGGGGAAGCTCCTACAATGAGCAGTTCTTC.

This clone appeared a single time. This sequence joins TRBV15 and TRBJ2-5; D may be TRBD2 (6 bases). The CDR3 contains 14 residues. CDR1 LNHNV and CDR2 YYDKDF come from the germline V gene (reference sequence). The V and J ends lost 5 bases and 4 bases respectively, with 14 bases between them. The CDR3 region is CATSALLALETQYF. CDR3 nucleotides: TGTGCCACCAGCGCGCTACTAGCCCTAGAGACCCAGTACTTC.

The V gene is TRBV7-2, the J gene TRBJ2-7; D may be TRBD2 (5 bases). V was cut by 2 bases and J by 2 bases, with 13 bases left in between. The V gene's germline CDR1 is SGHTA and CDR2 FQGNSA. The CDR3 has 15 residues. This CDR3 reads CASSLTFGDTYEQYF. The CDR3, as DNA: TGTGCCAGCAGCTTAACCTTCGGGGATACCTACGAGCAGTACTTC.

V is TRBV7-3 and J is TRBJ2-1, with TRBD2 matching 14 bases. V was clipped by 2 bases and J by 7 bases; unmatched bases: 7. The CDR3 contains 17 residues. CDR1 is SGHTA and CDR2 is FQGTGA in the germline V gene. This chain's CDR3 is CASSLGTSGGHRNEQFF. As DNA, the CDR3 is TGTGCCAGCAGCTTAGGGACTAGCGGGGGACATCGGAATGAGCAGTTCTTC.

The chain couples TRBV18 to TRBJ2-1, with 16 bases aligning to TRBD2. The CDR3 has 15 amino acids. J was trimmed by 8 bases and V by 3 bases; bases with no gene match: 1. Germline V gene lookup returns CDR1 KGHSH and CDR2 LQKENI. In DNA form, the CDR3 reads TGTGCCAGCTCACCGGGACTAGCGGGGGGGGATGAGCAGTTCTTC. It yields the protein CASSPGLAGGDEQFF.

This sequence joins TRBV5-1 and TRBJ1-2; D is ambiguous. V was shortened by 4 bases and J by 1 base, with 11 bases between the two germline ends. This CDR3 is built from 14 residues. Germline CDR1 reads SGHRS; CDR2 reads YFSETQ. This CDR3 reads CASSQNPINYGYTF. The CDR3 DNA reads TGCGCCAGCAGCCAGAATCCAATTAACTATGGCTACACCTTC.

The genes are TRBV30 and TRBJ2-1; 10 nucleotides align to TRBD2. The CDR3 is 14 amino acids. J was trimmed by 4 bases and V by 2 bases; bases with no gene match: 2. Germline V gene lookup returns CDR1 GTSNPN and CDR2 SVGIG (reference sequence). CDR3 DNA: TGTGCCTGGAGTAAAGCGGGGGGGTACAATGAGCAGTTCTTC. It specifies CAWSKAGGYNEQFF.

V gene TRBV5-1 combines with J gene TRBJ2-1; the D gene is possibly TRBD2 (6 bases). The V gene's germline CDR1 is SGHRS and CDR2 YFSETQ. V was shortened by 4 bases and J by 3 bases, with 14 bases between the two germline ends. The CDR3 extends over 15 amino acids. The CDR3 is CASSPGLLYYNEQFF. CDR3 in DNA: TGCGCCAGCAGCCCCGGACTACTCTACTACAATGAGCAGTTCTTC. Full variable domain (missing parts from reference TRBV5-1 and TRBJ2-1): KAGVTQTPRYLIKTRGQQVTLSCSPISGHRSVSWYQQTPGQGLQFLFEYFSETQRNKGNFPGRFSGRQFSNSRSEMNVSTLELGDSALYLCASSPGLLYYNEQFFGPGTRLTVL.

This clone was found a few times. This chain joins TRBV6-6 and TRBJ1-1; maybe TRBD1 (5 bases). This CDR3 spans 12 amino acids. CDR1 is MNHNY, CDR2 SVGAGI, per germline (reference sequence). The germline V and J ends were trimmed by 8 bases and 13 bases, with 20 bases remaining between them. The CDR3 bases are TGTGCCAGCGAAGGGGCAAAGGGAAAATTTTTCTTT. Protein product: CASEGAKGKFFF.

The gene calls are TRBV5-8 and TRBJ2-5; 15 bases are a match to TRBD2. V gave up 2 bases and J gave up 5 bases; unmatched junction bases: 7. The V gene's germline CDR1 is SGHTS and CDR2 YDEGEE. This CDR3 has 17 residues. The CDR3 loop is CASSLGTSGRLDETQYF. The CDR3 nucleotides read TGTGCCAGCAGCTTAGGGACTAGCGGGAGGTTGGATGAGACCCAGTACTTC.

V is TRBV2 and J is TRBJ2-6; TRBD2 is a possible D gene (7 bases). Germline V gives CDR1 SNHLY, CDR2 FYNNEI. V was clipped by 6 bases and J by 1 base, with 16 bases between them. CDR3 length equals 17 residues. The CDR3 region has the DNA TGTGCCAGCAGCCCATGGGGGGGGGCTTCTGGGGCCAACGTCCTGACTTTC. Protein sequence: CASSPWGGASGANVLTF.

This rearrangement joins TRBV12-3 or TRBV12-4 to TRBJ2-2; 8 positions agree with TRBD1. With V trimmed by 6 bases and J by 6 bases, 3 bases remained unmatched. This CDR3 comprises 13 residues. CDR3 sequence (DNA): TGTGCCAGCAGGATGGACAGGGCCGGGGAGCTGTTTTTT. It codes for CASRMDRAGELFF.

CDR3 bases: TGTGCCATCAGTGGTAACAAGGACCCCACCTTC. Translating gives CAISGNKDPTF. This chain connects TRBV10-3 to TRBJ1-2; D is uncertain. The CDR3 has 11 amino acids. V dropped 4 bases and J dropped 13 bases, with 13 bases sitting between them. CDR1 and CDR2 (germline): ENHRY, SYGVKD.

CDR3 nucleotide sequence: TGTGCCAGCAGCGAGTTACCGGGATCCGATACGGATGAGCAGTTCTTC. This gives the protein CASSELPGSDTDEQFF. The V call is TRBV7-3, the J call TRBJ2-1; D is possibly TRBD2 (5 bases). The germline V gene encodes CDR1 SGHTA and CDR2 FQGTGA. This CDR3 contains 16 residues. V was cut by 5 bases and J by 8 bases, with 22 bases left in between.

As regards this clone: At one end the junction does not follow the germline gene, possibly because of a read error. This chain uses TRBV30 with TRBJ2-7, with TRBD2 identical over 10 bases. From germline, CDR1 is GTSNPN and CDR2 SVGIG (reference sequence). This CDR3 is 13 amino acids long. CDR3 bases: TGTGCCTGGAGTGTTTTGGCTAGCGGGAGTAGGCACTTC. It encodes CAWSVLASGSRHF.

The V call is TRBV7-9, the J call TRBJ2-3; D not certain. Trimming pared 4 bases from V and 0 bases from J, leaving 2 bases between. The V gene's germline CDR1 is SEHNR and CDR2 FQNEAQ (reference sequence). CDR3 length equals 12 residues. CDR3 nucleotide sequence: TGTGCCAGCAGCTCTAGCACAGATACGCAGTATTTT. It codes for CASSSSTDTQYF.

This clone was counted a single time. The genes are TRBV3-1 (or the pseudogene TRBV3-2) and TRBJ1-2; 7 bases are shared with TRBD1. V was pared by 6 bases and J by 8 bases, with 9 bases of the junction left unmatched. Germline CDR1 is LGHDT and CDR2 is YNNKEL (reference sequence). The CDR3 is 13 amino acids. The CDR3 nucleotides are TGTGCCAGCAGAACTTCCGGGACAGAGGGCTACACCTTC. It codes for CASRTSGTEGYTF.

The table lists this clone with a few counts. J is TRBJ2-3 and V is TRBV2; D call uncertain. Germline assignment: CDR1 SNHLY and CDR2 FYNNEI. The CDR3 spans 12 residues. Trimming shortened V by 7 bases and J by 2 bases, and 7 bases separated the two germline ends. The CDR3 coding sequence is TGTGCCAGCAAGTCGTACACAGATACGCAGTATTTT. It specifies CASKSYTDTQYF.

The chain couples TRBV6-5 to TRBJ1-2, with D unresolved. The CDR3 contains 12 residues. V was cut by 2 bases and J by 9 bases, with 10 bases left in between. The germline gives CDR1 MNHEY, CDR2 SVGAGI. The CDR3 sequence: CASSYDFLSYTF. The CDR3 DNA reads TGTGCCAGCAGTTACGATTTTCTAAGCTACACCTTC.